A selection of T cell receptor beta chains follows, all from one sample in a study of T-cell memory formation after mild COVID-19. TCRdb recomputed calls from the 5' RACE reads with MiXCR, one row per CDR3 protein. The data contain over 250,000 distinct CDR3 sequences, around a sixth of them seen just once; the ten biggest clones take up about a fifth. The sample taken for sequencing was PBMCs or a T cell subset sorted from them (not recorded which). Source of these receptors: a man younger than 35 who had mild COVID-19 (a few samples of this study predate the infection). Cell type and time point are not known. The CDR3 runs from the conserved cysteine through the conserved F or W. D genes are given only for firm matches. Clone size appears in some rows only: once, few, many, or a class for an expanded clone.

TGTGCCAGCAGTTTATCTTGGCGGGATTACTCTGGAAACACCATATATTTT	CASSLSWRDYSGNTIYF	.	TRBV27	TRBJ1-3	.
TGTGCCAGCACTATTAGCGGGGGTTCCTACGAGCAGTACTTC	CASTISGGSYEQYF	TRBD2	TRBV14	TRBJ2-7	few
TGCGCCAGCAGCCAAGATATCGGGGGGGCCAGGGAGCTGTTTTTT	CASSQDIGGARELFF	TRBD2	TRBV4-3	TRBJ2-2	few
TGTGCCAGCAGTTTTGGTAGGATCCTTAATCAGCCCCAGCATTTT	CASSFGRILNQPQHF	.	TRBV28	TRBJ1-5	few
TGTGCCAGCAGCTTAGAAGCCAGCCGTTCCGGGGAGCTGTTTTTT	CASSLEASRSGELFF	.	TRBV11-3	TRBJ2-2	few
TGTGCCAGCAGCAGGGACAGGGTCGGCACTGAAGCTTTCTTT	CASSRDRVGTEAFF	TRBD1	TRBV7-3	TRBJ1-1	.
TGTGCCAGCAGCAGCACCGGGGAGCTGTTTTTT	CASSSTGELFF	.	TRBV7-9	TRBJ2-2	many
TGTGCCAGCAGTTTAGGAACCGGCCAGCCCCAGCATTTT	CASSLGTGQPQHF	.	TRBV6-5	TRBJ1-5	many
TGCGCCAGCAGGGAGACAGGGCTTAACAATGAAGCTTTCTTT	CASRETGLNNEAFF	TRBD1	TRBV5-1	TRBJ1-1	.
TGCGCCAGCAGTGATACGGTCTATGGCTACACCTTC	CASSDTVYGYTF	.	TRBV10-1	TRBJ1-2	few
TGCAGTGCTGGGGGGGGCAGGGGAGGTGAAGCTTTCTTT	CSAGGGRGGEAFF	.	TRBV20-1	TRBJ1-1	few
TGTGCCATCAGTGCCCGACAGGGGAACTACGAGCAGTACTTC	CAISARQGNYEQYF	TRBD1	TRBV10-3	TRBJ2-7	.
TGTGCCAGCAGTTACCCTGCCGGGACTTCCTACGAGCAGTACTTC	CASSYPAGTSYEQYF	.	TRBV6-6	TRBJ2-7	.
TGTGCCAGCAGCCAAGGAAATAGGAAAAACATTCAGTACTTC	CASSQGNRKNIQYF	.	TRBV14	TRBJ2-4	.
TGTGCCAGCAGCTTAGGCTTCGGGACAGGGGGGGCGGATGGCTACACCTTC	CASSLGFGTGGADGYTF	TRBD1	TRBV7-2	TRBJ1-2	few
TGCGCCAGCAGCCAAGATCTGGGACAGGATGAAGTTTTAGGAAACACCATATATTTT	CASSQDLGQDEVLGNTIYF	TRBD1	TRBV4-3	TRBJ1-3	.
TGCGCCAGCAGCTCCAGACTAGCTCAAGAGACCCAGTACTTC	CASSSRLAQETQYF	TRBD2	TRBV5-1	TRBJ2-5	.
TGTGCCAGCAGCTCGAGTGGTGTACTAACAGATACGCAGTATTTT	CASSSSGVLTDTQYF	.	TRBV6-5	TRBJ2-3	few
TGTGCCAGCAGCTCGGGACAGGCAACTCCTGAAGCTTTCTTT	CASSSGQATPEAFF	TRBD1	TRBV7-9	TRBJ1-1	few
TGCGCCAGCAACCCGGGCCCAGACTTCTACAATGAGCAGTTCTTC	CASNPGPDFYNEQFF	.	TRBV5-1	TRBJ2-1	many
TGTGCCAGCAGCGTAGGGGGGAGCTCCTACGAGCAGTACTTC	CASSVGGSSYEQYF	.	TRBV7-2	TRBJ2-7	few
TGTGCCACCAGGGACAGGGCAACTGAAGCTTTCTTT	CATRDRATEAFF	TRBD1	TRBV5-8	TRBJ1-1	once
TGCGCCAGCAGCATTCTTAGGCCGGCGGTTTCTGAAGCTTTCTTT	CASSILRPAVSEAFF	.	TRBV5-1	TRBJ1-1	.
TGTGCCAGCAGCGAAGGAGATACGCAGTATTTT	CASSEGDTQYF	.	TRBV7-9	TRBJ2-3	many
TGTGCCAGCAGTTACGGGGGCCAGGCTGGGGCCAACGTCCTGACTTTC	CASSYGGQAGANVLTF	.	TRBV6-5	TRBJ2-6	few
TGTGCCAGCAGCCAGGAGAGCTCCTACAATGAGCAGTTCTTC	CASSQESSYNEQFF	.	TRBV12-3/TRBV12-4	TRBJ2-1	.
TGTGCCAGCAGTTCCCTAGAGAATCAGCCCCAGCATTTT	CASSSLENQPQHF	.	TRBV12-3/TRBV12-4	TRBJ1-5	many
TGTGCCAGCACCCTCCTGGGGGCGGGGGGGCAGTTCTTC	CASTLLGAGGQFF	TRBD2	TRBV12-3/TRBV12-4	TRBJ2-1	many
TGTGCCAGCAGCCCCGAGAGTATGGGGGCCTCGGGAGCCCAGCATTTT	CASSPESMGASGAQHF	.	TRBV6-5	TRBJ1-5	.
TGTGCCAGCAGTATATTCGGGAGGGGGGAGACCCAGTACTTC	CASSIFGRGETQYF	TRBD2	TRBV28	TRBJ2-5	few
TGTGCCATCAAGGACAGTGGCTCTGGAAACACCATATATTTT	CAIKDSGSGNTIYF	.	TRBV10-3	TRBJ1-3	few